Given below is one T cell receptor beta chain in context. Sequence at one end of the junction differs from germline and may be a read error. Per germline, CDR1 MNHEY and CDR2 SVGEGT. This CDR3 region has 14 residues. The data were obtained in a study of regulatory T cells in long-lasting Graves disease. Arm-PCR of CDR3 regions and iRepertoire HTBI primers were used to build TCR beta libraries. TCRdb reanalysed the multiplex PCR reads using MiXCR and keeps one entry per CDR3 protein. The sample lists around 360,000 distinct CDR3 sequences, 15% to 20% occurring once. Time point specified: newly diagnosed GD, antithyroid drugs for less than 3 months. Isolated PBMC RNA provided the starting material for the TCR library. The same data also contributed to another study, on T cells in Graves' hyperthyroidism and ophthalmopathy.

The chain couples TRBV6-2 or TRBV6-3 to TRBJ2-7; D is ambiguous. The sequence derives from a woman aged 18-29 years with Graves disease. Sequenced material: peripheral blood mononuclear cells (PBMCs), taken at new diagnosis, from a patient treated with antithyroid drugs. CDR3 coding DNA: TGTGCCAGCAGTTACGGAAGGGTTTCCTACGAGCGGTACTTC. It translates to CASSYGRVSYERYF.